This T cell receptor (beta chain) was sequenced during a study of identical twins. This clonotype came up many times. Its target is unknown. The CDR3 consists of 16 residues. The V end lost 4 bases, the J end lost 0 bases, and 12 bases lay between the germline ends. The germline CDR1 and CDR2 sequences are SGHAT and FQNNGV. General study findings and limits: With monozygotic twins, out-of-frame TCR alpha sharing exceeded what models estimated.

TCRdb analysed the 5' RACE reads with MiXCR anew, one entry per CDR3 protein. The sample lists some 440,000 distinct CDR3 sequences, more than 20% occurring once. The same data also went into a second study, on T cells expressing NK-cell markers. That report notes: Specificity for HCMV among expanded NKG2C+ T cell clones was not established.

The sequenced material came from CD4+ T cells sorted from blood. The source is a woman between 18 and 29 years old in good health. The gene calls are TRBV11-2 and TRBJ2-2; D not certain. This CDR3 reads CASSSYGFTNTGELFF. The CDR3 DNA is TGTGCCAGCAGCTCGTACGGTTTTACGAACACCGGGGAGCTGTTTTTT.